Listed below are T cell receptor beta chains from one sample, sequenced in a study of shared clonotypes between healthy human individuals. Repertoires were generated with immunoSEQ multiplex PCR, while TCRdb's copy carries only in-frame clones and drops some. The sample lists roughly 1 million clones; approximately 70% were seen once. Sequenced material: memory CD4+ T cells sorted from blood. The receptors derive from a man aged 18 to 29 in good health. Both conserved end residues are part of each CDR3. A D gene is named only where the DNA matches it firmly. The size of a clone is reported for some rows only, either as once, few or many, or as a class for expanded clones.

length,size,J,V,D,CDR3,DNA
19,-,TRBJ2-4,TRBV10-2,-,CASRRGSGRHSGGSNIQYF,TGCGCCAGCCGCCGGGGTTCGGGTCGTCACTCCGGGGGATCGAACATTCAGTACTTC
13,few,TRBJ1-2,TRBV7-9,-,CASSTRGGPGYTF,TGTGCCAGCAGTACCAGGGGAGGTCCTGGCTACACCTTC
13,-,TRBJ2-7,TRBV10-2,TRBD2,CASTGGPPYEQYF,TGCGCCAGCACGGGAGGGCCCCCCTACGAGCAGTACTTC
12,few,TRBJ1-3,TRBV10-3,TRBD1,CAGGQGGNTIYF,TGTGCCGGGGGACAGGGTGGAAACACCATATATTTT
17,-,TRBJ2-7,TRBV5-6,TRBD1,CASSLVGGQGINDEQYF,TGTGCCAGCAGCTTGGTGGGGGGACAGGGGATAAATGACGAGCAGTACTTC
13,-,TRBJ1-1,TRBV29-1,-,CSVRRWGKAEAFF,TGCAGCGTCCGCAGGTGGGGGAAAGCTGAAGCTTTCTTT
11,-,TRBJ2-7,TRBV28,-,CASSKIYEQYF,TGTGCCAGCAGTAAGATCTACGAGCAGTACTTC
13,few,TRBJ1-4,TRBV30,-,CAWSADESEKLFF,TGTGCCTGGAGCGCGGACGAAAGCGAAAAACTGTTTTTT
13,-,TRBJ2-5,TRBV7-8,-,CASSSGGRETQYF,TGTGCCAGCAGCTCCGGGGGAAGAGAGACCCAGTACTTC
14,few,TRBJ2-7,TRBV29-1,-,CSATERSGSYEQYF,TGCAGCGCAACCGAACGTAGCGGCTCCTACGAGCAGTACTTC